This TCR beta chain was sequenced for a study of T cells in narcolepsy. Overall study: Patients with NT1 or NT2 and healthy control donors were enrolled.

The study, taken as a whole, reports: Autoreactive clone sequences were missing from some blood memory CD4+ repertoires.

Only in-frame clones appear in the TCRdb table, and some are missing; sequencing was by immunoSEQ multiplex PCR. The sample has around 20,000 clones, roughly 94% seen once; the top ten hold about 1.1%. Regarding this clone: Antigen unknown.

The CDR3 length is 13 residues. The germline V gene has CDR1 SQVTM and CDR2 ANQGSEA. Trimming cost V 7 bases and J 6 bases; bases outside gene matches: 10. The receptor's source is a human donor with narcolepsy. Sequencing used CD45RA- memory CD4+ T cells from PBMCs. This sequence joins TRBV29-1 and TRBJ1-2, with 8 positions matching TRBD1. This CDR3 reads CSASSDREDGYTF. DNA of the CDR3: TGCAGCGCTTCCTCGGACAGGGAGGATGGCTACACCTTC.